The next 28 T cell receptor beta chains were all read from a single sample in a study of blood T cell repertoires in COVID-19. Libraries were prepared by immunoSEQ multiplex PCR; TCRdb keeps only in-frame clonotypes and omits some of them. The data hold under 200,000 clones, with around four fifths observed a single time. The sequencing sample was made of PBMCs or T cells enriched from blood (not recorded which). The source is a woman in her forties or fifties who had recovered from COVID-19.

The chain couples TRBV4-3 to TRBJ1-3; D ambiguous. Looked up from germline, CDR1 is LGHNA and CDR2 is YSLEER. Trimming stripped 2 bases from V and 4 bases from J, with 12 bases between. The CDR3 has 15 residues. For the CDR3, the DNA is TGCGCCAGCAGCCAAAACCGAGGATCAGGAAACACCATATATTTT. Residues: CASSQNRGSGNTIYF.

This clone was observed once. CDR3 in DNA: TGTGCCAGCAGGGCGCTTCAGGGGAATTCACCCCTCCACTTT. It is translated as CASRALQGNSPLHF. The chain is built from TRBV27 and TRBJ1-6; the D gene is possibly TRBD1 (6 bases). V gave up 6 bases and J gave up 7 bases, with 13 bases separating them. Germline loops: CDR1 MNHEY, CDR2 SMNVEV (reference sequence). The CDR3 is made up of 14 amino acids.

The rearrangement joins TRBV2 to TRBJ2-1, with 8 bases matching TRBD2. Germline assignment: CDR1 SNHLY and CDR2 FYNNEI. After removal of 1 base from V and 15 bases from J, the junction contained 11 bases not matched to a gene. This CDR3 is built from 14 residues. CDR3 residues: CASSEESGGPFGFF. In DNA, the CDR3 is TGTGCCAGCAGTGAAGAAAGCGGGGGCCCCTTCGGGTTCTTC.

The DNA for the CDR3 is TGTGCCAGCAGCGTAGGTCGGGGAAACCTTGGGGCCAACGTCCTGACTTTC. It encodes CASSVGRGNLGANVLTF. The V and J genes are TRBV9 and TRBJ2-6; perhaps TRBD2 as D (5 bases). The CDR3 totals 17 residues. V lost 0 bases, J lost 3 bases, and 13 bases lay in between. Germline CDR1 and CDR2: SGDLS and YYNGEE.

The genes are TRBV3-1 (or the pseudogene TRBV3-2) and TRBJ1-6; 12 bases fit TRBD1. Germline V gives CDR1 LGHDT, CDR2 YNNKEL (reference sequence). The CDR3 sequence is 15 residues long. V lost 4 bases to trimming and J lost 8 bases; unmatched junction nucleotides: 3. Here the CDR3 reads CASSRGTGGYSPLHF. The CDR3 DNA follows: TGTGCCAGCAGCCGAGGGACAGGGGGCTATTCACCCCTCCACTTT.

The chain has TRBV9 and TRBJ2-3; 13 bases are shared with TRBD2. The CDR3 is 17 residues long. The V and J ends lost 4 bases and 4 bases, in that order; junction bases with no gene match: 9. Germline V gene data show CDR1 as SGDLS and CDR2 as YYNGEE. The CDR3 DNA is TGTGCCAGCAGCCCACGGACTAGCGGGGGAGGGGCAGATACGCAGTATTTT. Translated, it gives CASSPRTSGGGADTQYF.

The V gene is TRBV5-1, the J gene TRBJ1-2; no definite D call. This CDR3 has 15 residues. The ends were cut back, 5 bases at V and 2 bases at J, with 16 bases in the middle. Germline CDR1 is SGHRS and CDR2 is YFSETQ. The CDR3 coding sequence is TGCGCCAGCAGTGGTCTGGGAGGCGAGAACTATGGCTACACCTTC. This sequence encodes CASSGLGGENYGYTF.

This chain uses TRBV7-9 with TRBJ2-5; 7 nucleotides line up with TRBD1. Germline V gives CDR1 SEHNR, CDR2 FQNEAQ (reference sequence). This CDR3 has 12 residues. The trim removed 10 bases at V and 4 bases at J, leaving 6 bases unmatched. Written as DNA, the CDR3 is TGTGCCACCCAGGGGGTCGGAGAGACCCAGTACTTC. Its translation: CATQGVGETQYF.

V usage is TRBV2 and J usage is TRBJ2-3; D gene uncertain. Germline assignment: CDR1 SNHLY and CDR2 FYNNEI. The CDR3 is 15 amino acids. V was cut by 0 bases and J by 0 bases, with 7 bases left in between. CDR3 DNA sequence: TGTGCCAGCAGTGAAGCTCGTCAGAGCACAGATACGCAGTATTTT. This sequence encodes CASSEARQSTDTQYF.

This chain joins TRBV19 and TRBJ2-3, with D perhaps matching TRBD2 (6 bases). CDR3 length: 13 amino acids. Trimming removed 7 bases from V and 14 bases from J, with 22 bases in between. Germline V lookup: CDR1 LNHDA, CDR2 SQIVND (reference sequence). The chain's CDR3 is CASTLTRDSLLYF. In nucleotides, the CDR3 is TGTGCCAGTACCTTAACCCGGGACTCTCTCTTGTATTTT.

This chain joins TRBV7-2 and TRBJ2-2; 7 bases match TRBD1. This CDR3 has 15 amino acids. V trimming: 3 bases; J trimming: 7 bases; junction bases outside the gene matches: 8. CDR1 SGHTA and CDR2 FQGNSA come from the germline V gene. CDR3 protein: CASSLAGTAVGELFF. The DNA for the CDR3 is TGTGCCAGCAGCTTGGCTGGGACAGCGGTCGGGGAGCTGTTTTTT.

The chain carries TRBV18 and TRBJ2-3, with D unresolved. V was shortened by 3 bases and J by 0 bases, with 13 bases between the two germline ends. The length of the CDR3 is 16 residues. Germline CDR1 is KGHSH and CDR2 is LQKENI. The CDR3 coding sequence is TGTGCCAGCTCACCTAGGTCCAGGCCTAGCACAGATACGCAGTATTTT. It encodes CASSPRSRPSTDTQYF. Based on the CDR3 plus reference TRBV18 and TRBJ2-3, the full variable domain is NAGVMQNPRHLVRRRGQEARLRCSPMKGHSHVYWYRQLPEEGLKFMVYLQKENIIDESGMPKERFSAEFPKEGPSILRIQQVVRGDSAAYFCASSPRSRPSTDTQYFGPGTRLTVL.

This clone was found once. This chain uses TRBV4-3 with TRBJ2-3; 11 positions agree with TRBD2. The CDR3 runs 19 residues. Germline trimming cut 2 bases from V and 4 bases from J; bases unmatched to any gene: 14. Germline V lookup: CDR1 LGHNA, CDR2 YSLEER. DNA for the CDR3: TGCGCCAGCAGCCAACGTAGCGGGGGGGCAGGCATGGTCGCAGATACGCAGTATTTT. Protein sequence: CASSQRSGGAGMVADTQYF.

The chain uses TRBV7-9 and TRBJ1-4; D is uncertain. Trimming took 3 bases from V and 4 from J, leaving 9 bases between them. The CDR3 has 14 residues. Per the germline V gene, CDR1 is SEHNR and CDR2 is FQNEAQ (reference sequence). The DNA for the CDR3 is TGTGCCAGCAGCTTGGCAGGTCTTAATGAAAAACTGTTTTTT. This codes for CASSLAGLNEKLFF.

The J gene is TRBJ1-2, the V gene TRBV5-1, with D maybe TRBD1 (5 bases). This CDR3 comprises 13 residues. From germline, CDR1 is SGHRS and CDR2 YFSETQ. V was trimmed by 0 bases and J by 6 bases, leaving 9 bases between them. CDR3 loop: CASSLATGNGYTF. The CDR3 nucleotides read TGCGCCAGCAGCTTGGCAACAGGAAATGGCTACACCTTC.

The chain recombines TRBV12-5 with TRBJ1-1; 9 positions match TRBD1. Unmatched junction bases numbered 8, after V lost 5 bases and J lost 4 bases. CDR3 length: 15 residues. Per germline, CDR1 LGHNT and CDR2 FRNRAP. This CDR3 reads CASGALGQGSTEAFF. The CDR3 bases are TGTGCTAGTGGTGCTTTAGGACAGGGGTCCACTGAAGCTTTCTTT.

The chain links TRBV5-5 to TRBJ1-5; no reliable D call. This CDR3 has 14 residues. V lost 4 bases to trimming and J lost 0 bases, with 8 bases between them. Germline CDR1 is SGHKS and CDR2 is YYEKEE (reference sequence). The CDR3 DNA sequence: TGTGCCAGCAGCCTGGACGGTAGCAATCAGCCCCAGCATTTT. Amino acids: CASSLDGSNQPQHF. Looking up the rest from reference TRBV5-5 and TRBJ1-5 gives the full variable domain: DAGVTQSPTHLIKTRGQQVTLRCSPISGHKSVSWYQQVLGQGPQFIFQYYEKEERGRGNFPDRFSARQFPNYSSELNVNALLLGDSALYLCASSLDGSNQPQHFGDGTRLSIL.

In its sample, this clone was seen a few times. Here the CDR3 reads CASSLADRTSNQPQHF. The CDR3 bases are TGTGCCAGCTCACTTGCGGACAGAACAAGCAATCAGCCCCAGCATTTT. This chain links TRBV18 with TRBJ1-5; D might be TRBD1 (6 bases). Germline V gene data show CDR1 as KGHSH and CDR2 as LQKENI. The CDR3 is 16 amino acids. V was pared by 4 bases and J by 1 base, with 14 bases between. Combining the CDR3 with reference TRBV18 and TRBJ1-5 gives the whole variable domain NAGVMQNPRHLVRRRGQEARLRCSPMKGHSHVYWYRQLPEEGLKFMVYLQKENIIDESGMPKERFSAEFPKEGPSILRIQQVVRGDSAAYFCASSLADRTSNQPQHFGDGTRLSIL.

This clone has just a few counts. The chain employs TRBV9 and TRBJ1-6, with D hard to call. This CDR3 comprises 16 residues. Deletions cut 4 bases from V and 7 bases from J, with 18 bases between. The germline V gene encodes CDR1 SGDLS and CDR2 YYNGEE. The CDR3 loop is CASSFAPTGGNSPLHF. In DNA, the CDR3 is TGTGCCAGCAGCTTTGCCCCCACGGGTGGAAATTCACCCCTCCACTTT.

The gene calls are TRBV18 and TRBJ2-3, with a weak D call TRBD2 (5 bases). CDR3 length equals 14 residues. Germline-derived CDR1 and CDR2 are KGHSH and LQKENI. Trimming left V 3 bases short and J 5 bases short, with 12 bases between. The CDR3 loop is CASSPLAEGDTQYF. CDR3 nucleotide sequence: TGTGCCAGCTCACCTTTGGCTGAGGGAGATACGCAGTATTTT. Drawing the rest from reference TRBV18 and TRBJ2-3, the complete variable domain is NAGVMQNPRHLVRRRGQEARLRCSPMKGHSHVYWYRQLPEEGLKFMVYLQKENIIDESGMPKERFSAEFPKEGPSILRIQQVVRGDSAAYFCASSPLAEGDTQYFGPGTRLTVL.

The chain links TRBV20-1 to TRBJ1-1; TRBD1 is a possible D gene (5 bases). The V end was cut by 8 bases, the J end by 1 base, with 8 bases between. This CDR3 is 11 amino acids long. The germline V gene encodes CDR1 DFQATT and CDR2 SNEGSKA (reference sequence). In DNA form, the CDR3 reads TGCAGTAGCAGGGAGAACACTGAAGCTTTCTTT. Its translation is CSSRENTEAFF.

The table lists this clone with a count of one. This chain joins TRBV18 and TRBJ1-1, with D perhaps TRBD1 (5 bases). The CDR3 loop spans 13 amino acids. V was cut by 5 bases and J by 1 base, with 8 bases left in between. Germline CDR1 KGHSH, CDR2 LQKENI. CDR3 in DNA: TGTGCCAGCTCAGAGCAGGGGAACACTGAAGCTTTCTTT. Protein sequence: CASSEQGNTEAFF.

The chain is built from TRBV7-6 and TRBJ2-1, with 7 nucleotides matching TRBD2. The length of the CDR3 is 15 residues. Trimming took 1 base from V and 8 from J; bases not matched to a gene: 8. CDR1 and CDR2 (germline): SGHVS, FNYEAQ. CDR3 nucleotides: TGTGCCAGCAGCTTAGACGGGAGCGGGAACGATGAGCAGTTCTTC. Translation: CASSLDGSGNDEQFF.

The rearrangement uses TRBV4-2 and TRBJ1-1; TRBD1 matches 10 bases. CDR3 length: 15 residues. Germline CDR1 reads LGHNA; CDR2 reads YNFKEQ. With 4 bases clipped from V and 4 bases from J, the junction kept 6 bases outside the gene matches. In nucleotides, the CDR3 is TGTGCCAGCAGCCTTCGACAGGGGGCCGGCACTGAAGCTTTCTTT. Translation: CASSLRQGAGTEAFF.

The chain links TRBV6-5 to TRBJ2-1; 8 nucleotides match TRBD2. This CDR3 has 14 residues. Germline values: CDR1 MNHEY, CDR2 SVGAGI. V lost 2 bases and J lost 7; bases outside the gene matches: 4. The CDR3 DNA reads TGTGCCAGCAGTTACGCGGCGGGGGGAAATGAGCAGTTCTTC. This translates into CASSYAAGGNEQFF.

The chain links TRBV5-1 to TRBJ2-1; 11 bases match TRBD2. Germline assignment: CDR1 SGHRS and CDR2 YFSETQ. CDR3 size: 14 residues. The J segment lost 6 bases and the V segment lost 4 bases, leaving 3 bases of the junction unmatched. The CDR3 DNA reads as TGCGCCAGCAGCCCGGGGACTAGCGGCAATGAGCAGTTCTTC. It yields the protein CASSPGTSGNEQFF.

This sequence joins TRBV2 and TRBJ1-1; D gene ambiguous. The CDR3 extends over 12 amino acids. The germline V gene encodes CDR1 SNHLY and CDR2 FYNNEI. The germline V and J ends were trimmed by 6 bases and 2 bases, with 7 bases remaining between them. The CDR3 spells CASRRFNTEAFF. The DNA for the CDR3 is TGTGCCAGCAGGCGATTCAACACTGAAGCTTTCTTT. The entire variable domain, with the rest obtained from reference TRBV2 and TRBJ1-1, is as follows: EPEVTQTPSHQVTQMGQEVILRCVPISNHLYFYWYRQILGQKVEFLVSFYNNEISEKSEIFDDQFSVERPDGSNFTLKIRSTKLEDSAMYFCASRRFNTEAFFGQGTRLTVV.

This chain links TRBV28 with TRBJ2-3; TRBD1 matches 8 bases. The CDR3 spans 14 residues. Germline CDR1 MDHEN, CDR2 SYDVKM. J was trimmed by 4 bases and V by 7 bases; bases with no gene match: 7. For the CDR3, the DNA is TGTGCCAGCACACTAGACAGGGGCGCAGATACGCAGTATTTT. This gives the protein CASTLDRGADTQYF.